This T cell receptor (beta chain) comes out of a study of blood T cell repertoires in COVID-19. Germline assignment: CDR1 MNHEY and CDR2 SVGEGT. V gave up 4 bases and J gave up 2 bases; unmatched junction bases: 9. The CDR3 is 19 amino acids. This clone was recorded only once. Study processing details: For nucleated cells, counts were estimated from reference gene primer amplification. Here immunoSEQ multiplex PCR was the method, and the copy in TCRdb shows in-frame clones only, minus some. V, J and clone size were drawn from that table, and D and trimming were deduced from the DNA. The table has tens of thousands of clones, approximately 88% seen once.

This chain connects TRBV6-2 or TRBV6-3 to TRBJ2-4, with TRBD2 matching over 15 bases. The receptor was isolated from a woman aged 60-75 years with acute or convalescent COVID-19. Sequencing used peripheral blood. This CDR3 reads CASSSGLAGGPGSKNIQYF. The CDR3 nucleotides read TGTGCCAGCAGTTCCGGACTAGCGGGGGGGCCGGGGTCCAAAAACATTCAGTACTTC.